This record covers a single TCR beta chain. Its antigen is unidentified. The data were taken from a study of T cell responses to AZD1222 COVID-19 vaccine. TCRdb's table, derived via immunoSEQ multiplex PCR, lists solely in-frame clones and lacks some. In the table there are over 15,000 clones, roughly 79% of which are singletons. General observations from the study: The CD4 TCRs associated with vaccination extended across spike and predominated at 160-218 and 743-854.

Sequencing used peripheral blood, obtained 28 days after the second AZD1222 dose. This receptor was taken from an adult who received the AZD1222 COVID-19 vaccine.

This chain's CDR3 is CASSPQLQAREQYF. CDR3 nucleotides: TGTGCCAGCAGCCCCCAGCTGCAGGCGCGAGAGCAGTACTTC. The chain carries TRBV11-2 and TRBJ2-7; D gene unclear. CDR1 SGHAT and CDR2 FQNNGV come from the germline V gene. The CDR3 contains 14 residues. Trimming took off 5 bases at V and 7 bases at J, with 18 bases between the two ends.